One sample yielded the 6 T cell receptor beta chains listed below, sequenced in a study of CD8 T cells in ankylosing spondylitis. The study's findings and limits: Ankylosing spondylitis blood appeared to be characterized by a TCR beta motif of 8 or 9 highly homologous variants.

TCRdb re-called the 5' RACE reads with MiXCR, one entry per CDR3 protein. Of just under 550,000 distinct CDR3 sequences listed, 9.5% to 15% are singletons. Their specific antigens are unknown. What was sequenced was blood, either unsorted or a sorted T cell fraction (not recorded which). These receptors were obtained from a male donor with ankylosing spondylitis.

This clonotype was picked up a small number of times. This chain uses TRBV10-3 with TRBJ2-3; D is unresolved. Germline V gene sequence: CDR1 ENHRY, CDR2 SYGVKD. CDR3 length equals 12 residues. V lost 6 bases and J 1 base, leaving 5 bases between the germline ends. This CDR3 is CAISEGTDTQYF. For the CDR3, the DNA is TGTGCCATCAGCGAGGGCACAGATACGCAGTATTTT.

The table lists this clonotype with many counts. For the CDR3, the DNA is TGCAGTGCTAATGTGCGGAGTCACTCCTACAATGAGCAGTTCTTC. It codes for CSANVRSHSYNEQFF. The V gene is TRBV20-1, the J gene TRBJ2-1; no clear D. Trimming pared 4 bases from V and 0 bases from J, leaving 13 bases between. The germline V gene encodes CDR1 DFQATT and CDR2 SNEGSKA (reference sequence). This CDR3 has 15 residues.

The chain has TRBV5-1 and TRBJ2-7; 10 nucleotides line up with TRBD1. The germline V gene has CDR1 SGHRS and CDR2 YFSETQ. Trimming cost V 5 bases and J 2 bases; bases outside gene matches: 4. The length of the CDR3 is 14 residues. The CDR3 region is CASRRDRGPYEQYF. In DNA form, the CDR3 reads TGCGCCAGCAGGAGGGACAGGGGACCCTACGAGCAGTACTTC.

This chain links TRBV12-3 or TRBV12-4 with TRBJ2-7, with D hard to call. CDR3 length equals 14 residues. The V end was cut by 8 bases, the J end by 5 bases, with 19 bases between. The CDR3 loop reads CASPRLGQLNEQYV. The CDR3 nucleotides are TGTGCCAGCCCCCGTCTCGGGCAACTAAACGAGCAGTACGTC.

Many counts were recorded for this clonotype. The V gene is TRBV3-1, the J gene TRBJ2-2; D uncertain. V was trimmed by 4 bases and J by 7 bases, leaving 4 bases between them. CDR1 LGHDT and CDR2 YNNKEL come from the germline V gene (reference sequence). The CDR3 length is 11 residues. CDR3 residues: CASSRNGELFF. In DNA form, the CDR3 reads TGTGCCAGCAGCCGGAACGGGGAGCTGTTTTTT.

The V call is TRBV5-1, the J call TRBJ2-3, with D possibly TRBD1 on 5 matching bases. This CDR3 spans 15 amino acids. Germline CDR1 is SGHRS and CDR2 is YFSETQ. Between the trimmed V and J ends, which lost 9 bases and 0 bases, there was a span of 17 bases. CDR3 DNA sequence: TGCGCCACCGCCGCAGGGATCCTGAGCACAGATACGCAGTATTTT. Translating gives CATAAGILSTDTQYF.